By proportion, the clone carrying this TCR beta chain is medium-sized. This sample is part of a study of shared clonotypes between healthy human individuals. About the study: CD4 naive cells filled three plates per donor, CD4 memory three, CD8 naive two and CD8 memory one.

The CDR3 contains 14 residues. Germline CDR1 is ENHRY and CDR2 is SYGVKD. Trimming took off 4 bases at V and 8 bases at J, with 17 bases between the two ends. Assay used: immunoSEQ multiplex PCR; TCRdb lists only in-frame clones, some missing. The sample records some 1 million clones, 60% to 80% being singletons. The sequencing sample was made of memory CD4+ T cells sorted from blood. Sample subset: CD45RA-negative fraction. This clonotype was obtained from a young man in good health. V usage is TRBV10-3 and J usage is TRBJ1-2; D might be TRBD1 (6 bases). CDR3 residues: CAISGTGSPMGYTF. In DNA form, the CDR3 reads TGTGCCATCAGTGGAACAGGGAGCCCTATGGGCTACACCTTC.